The T cell receptor beta chain under discussion was sequenced for a study of cytomegalovirus exposure and HLA in healthy donors. Across the whole study: Falling in the Caucasian-associated ancestry cluster were about 83% of a few hundred genotyped donors.

V was clipped by 4 bases and J by 4 bases, with 5 bases between them. Germline V lookup: CDR1 MNHNY, CDR2 SVGAGI (reference sequence). The CDR3 has 12 residues. General observations from the study: It is likely that the observed cluster of highly shared sequence variants was a sequencing artifact. Later analysis associated a missense DCLRE1C variant with TCR beta V- and J-gene trimming. In presence/absence analyses, roughly uniform sequencing depth across donors was assumed.

Points on this clone: The antigen is undetermined.

The PCR employed 60 Vbeta primers together with 13 Jbeta primers. Here immunoSEQ multiplex PCR was the method, and the copy in TCRdb shows in-frame clones only, minus some. The table has under 200,000 clones, 65% to 85% seen once. The chain carries TRBV6-6 and TRBJ1-5; D call uncertain. Sequences were obtained from PBMCs. The TCR was taken from a woman aged 25-40 years in good health and CMV-seropositive. Here the CDR3 reads CASSLANQPQHF. Written as DNA, the CDR3 is TGTGCCAGCAGTTTGGCTAATCAGCCCCAGCATTTT.